These T cell receptor beta chains were read from a single sample in a study of shared clonotypes between healthy human individuals. Generated by immunoSEQ multiplex PCR, the TCRdb table keeps only in-frame clones and is missing some. The table includes 2.3 million or so clones, approximately 95% detected once. The specimen sequenced was naive CD4+ T cells from PBMCs. Receptors were obtained from a man between 18 and 29 years old in good health. Some clones in this sample may be carry-over from other donors' samples. Both conserved end residues are part of each CDR3. A D gene is named only where the DNA matches it firmly. The size entry is marked missing in some rows and otherwise reads once, few, many or a size class.

cdr3_nt | cdr3_aa | clone_size | v_call | cdr3_length | d_call | j_call
TGTGCCAGTATCCCAATGAAAGGCGGGGGGTCCTACGAGCAGTACTTC | CASIPMKGGGSYEQYF | . | TRBV19 | 16 | TRBD2 | TRBJ2-7
TGCGCCAGCAGCTACAGTCACGGGGAGTACGAGCAGTACTTC | CASSYSHGEYEQYF | . | TRBV5-1 | 14 | . | TRBJ2-7
TGTGCCAGCAGTGAATATTGGGGGGAGCTTGATGGCTACACCTTC | CASSEYWGELDGYTF | . | TRBV25-1 | 15 | . | TRBJ1-2
TGCGCCAGCAGCTTGCAAGGGGAGGATTGGAGCGAGCAGTACTTC | CASSLQGEDWSEQYF | . | TRBV5-1 | 15 | . | TRBJ2-7
TGTGCCAGCAGTTTTCGGCAGATCAATCAGCCCCAGCATTTT | CASSFRQINQPQHF | . | TRBV6-8 | 14 | . | TRBJ1-5
TGTGCCAGTCGGCCTGCCGACACCGGGGAGCTGTTTTTT | CASRPADTGELFF | . | TRBV14 | 13 | . | TRBJ2-2
TGTGCCAGCAGTTTAAGAAGTGCAACTAATGAAAAACTGTTTTTT | CASSLRSATNEKLFF | . | TRBV28 | 15 | . | TRBJ1-4
TGTGCCAGCGCGAATCAGGGATTTGGGCAGCCCCAGCATTTT | CASANQGFGQPQHF | few | TRBV7-6 | 14 | . | TRBJ1-5
TGCGCCAGCAGCCAAGGATCCACAGGGGTTGGGGAGCAGTACTTC | CASSQGSTGVGEQYF | . | TRBV4-3 | 15 | TRBD1 | TRBJ2-7
TGTGCCAGCAGTTTACAGGGAAGGAATCAGCCCCAGCATTTT | CASSLQGRNQPQHF | few | TRBV6-6 | 14 | . | TRBJ1-5
TGTGCCAGTAGTATAGCCGAGGGCAGGCATCAGCCCCAGCATTTT | CASSIAEGRHQPQHF | . | TRBV19 | 15 | . | TRBJ1-5
TGTGCCAGCAGGGGACAGGGGGGTGAAAAACTGTTTTTT | CASRGQGGEKLFF | . | TRBV9 | 13 | TRBD1 | TRBJ1-4
TGTGCCAGCAGCCGAGGACAGGGTACCTACGAGCAGTACTTC | CASSRGQGTYEQYF | . | TRBV7-2 | 14 | TRBD1 | TRBJ2-7
TGCGCCAGCAACCCCGGGGATGGCGGGAGGGCGCGGGAGCAGTACTTC | CASNPGDGGRAREQYF | . | TRBV5-1 | 16 | TRBD2 | TRBJ2-5
TGTGCCAGTCGACAGGGTGGGAAGCCCCAGCATTTT | CASRQGGKPQHF | . | TRBV2 | 12 | TRBD1 | TRBJ1-5
TGTGCAGGCGGGTCCGGGAGAGGGTTAGATACGCAGTATTTT | CAGGSGRGLDTQYF | . | TRBV27 | 14 | . | TRBJ2-3
TGCGCCAGCAGCCAAGGGACAGCCTCTGGAAACACCATATATTTT | CASSQGTASGNTIYF | . | TRBV4-1 | 15 | . | TRBJ1-3
TGTGCCAGCAGAACGAACACTGAAGCTTTCTTT | CASRTNTEAFF | . | TRBV6-6 | 11 | . | TRBJ1-1
TGTGCCACCGCCCGAGGGGCTAACACCGGGGAGCTGTTTTTT | CATARGANTGELFF | . | TRBV6-1 | 14 | . | TRBJ2-2
TGTGCCAGCAGCTTGGGGGTAGCCTACGAGCAGTACTTC | CASSLGVAYEQYF | . | TRBV5-5 | 13 | . | TRBJ2-7
TGTGCCAGCAGCTTAGAGTACGCACTCTACGAGCAGTACTTC | CASSLEYALYEQYF | once | TRBV7-9 | 14 | . | TRBJ2-7
TGTGCCAGCAGGCTTGGACAGGGAAGTGGCTACACCTTC | CASRLGQGSGYTF | few | TRBV6-4 | 13 | TRBD1 | TRBJ1-2
TGCAGCGTTTCGGGGAACACTGAAGCTTTCTTT | CSVSGNTEAFF | . | TRBV29-1 | 11 | . | TRBJ1-1
TGTGCCAGCAGCGACAGAGCCAGTACGCAGTATTTT | CASSDRASTQYF | . | TRBV7-9 | 12 | . | TRBJ2-3
TGTGCCAGCAGTCTGGCGGGGGGTAGCTACGAGCAGTACTTC | CASSLAGGSYEQYF | . | TRBV28 | 14 | TRBD2 | TRBJ2-7